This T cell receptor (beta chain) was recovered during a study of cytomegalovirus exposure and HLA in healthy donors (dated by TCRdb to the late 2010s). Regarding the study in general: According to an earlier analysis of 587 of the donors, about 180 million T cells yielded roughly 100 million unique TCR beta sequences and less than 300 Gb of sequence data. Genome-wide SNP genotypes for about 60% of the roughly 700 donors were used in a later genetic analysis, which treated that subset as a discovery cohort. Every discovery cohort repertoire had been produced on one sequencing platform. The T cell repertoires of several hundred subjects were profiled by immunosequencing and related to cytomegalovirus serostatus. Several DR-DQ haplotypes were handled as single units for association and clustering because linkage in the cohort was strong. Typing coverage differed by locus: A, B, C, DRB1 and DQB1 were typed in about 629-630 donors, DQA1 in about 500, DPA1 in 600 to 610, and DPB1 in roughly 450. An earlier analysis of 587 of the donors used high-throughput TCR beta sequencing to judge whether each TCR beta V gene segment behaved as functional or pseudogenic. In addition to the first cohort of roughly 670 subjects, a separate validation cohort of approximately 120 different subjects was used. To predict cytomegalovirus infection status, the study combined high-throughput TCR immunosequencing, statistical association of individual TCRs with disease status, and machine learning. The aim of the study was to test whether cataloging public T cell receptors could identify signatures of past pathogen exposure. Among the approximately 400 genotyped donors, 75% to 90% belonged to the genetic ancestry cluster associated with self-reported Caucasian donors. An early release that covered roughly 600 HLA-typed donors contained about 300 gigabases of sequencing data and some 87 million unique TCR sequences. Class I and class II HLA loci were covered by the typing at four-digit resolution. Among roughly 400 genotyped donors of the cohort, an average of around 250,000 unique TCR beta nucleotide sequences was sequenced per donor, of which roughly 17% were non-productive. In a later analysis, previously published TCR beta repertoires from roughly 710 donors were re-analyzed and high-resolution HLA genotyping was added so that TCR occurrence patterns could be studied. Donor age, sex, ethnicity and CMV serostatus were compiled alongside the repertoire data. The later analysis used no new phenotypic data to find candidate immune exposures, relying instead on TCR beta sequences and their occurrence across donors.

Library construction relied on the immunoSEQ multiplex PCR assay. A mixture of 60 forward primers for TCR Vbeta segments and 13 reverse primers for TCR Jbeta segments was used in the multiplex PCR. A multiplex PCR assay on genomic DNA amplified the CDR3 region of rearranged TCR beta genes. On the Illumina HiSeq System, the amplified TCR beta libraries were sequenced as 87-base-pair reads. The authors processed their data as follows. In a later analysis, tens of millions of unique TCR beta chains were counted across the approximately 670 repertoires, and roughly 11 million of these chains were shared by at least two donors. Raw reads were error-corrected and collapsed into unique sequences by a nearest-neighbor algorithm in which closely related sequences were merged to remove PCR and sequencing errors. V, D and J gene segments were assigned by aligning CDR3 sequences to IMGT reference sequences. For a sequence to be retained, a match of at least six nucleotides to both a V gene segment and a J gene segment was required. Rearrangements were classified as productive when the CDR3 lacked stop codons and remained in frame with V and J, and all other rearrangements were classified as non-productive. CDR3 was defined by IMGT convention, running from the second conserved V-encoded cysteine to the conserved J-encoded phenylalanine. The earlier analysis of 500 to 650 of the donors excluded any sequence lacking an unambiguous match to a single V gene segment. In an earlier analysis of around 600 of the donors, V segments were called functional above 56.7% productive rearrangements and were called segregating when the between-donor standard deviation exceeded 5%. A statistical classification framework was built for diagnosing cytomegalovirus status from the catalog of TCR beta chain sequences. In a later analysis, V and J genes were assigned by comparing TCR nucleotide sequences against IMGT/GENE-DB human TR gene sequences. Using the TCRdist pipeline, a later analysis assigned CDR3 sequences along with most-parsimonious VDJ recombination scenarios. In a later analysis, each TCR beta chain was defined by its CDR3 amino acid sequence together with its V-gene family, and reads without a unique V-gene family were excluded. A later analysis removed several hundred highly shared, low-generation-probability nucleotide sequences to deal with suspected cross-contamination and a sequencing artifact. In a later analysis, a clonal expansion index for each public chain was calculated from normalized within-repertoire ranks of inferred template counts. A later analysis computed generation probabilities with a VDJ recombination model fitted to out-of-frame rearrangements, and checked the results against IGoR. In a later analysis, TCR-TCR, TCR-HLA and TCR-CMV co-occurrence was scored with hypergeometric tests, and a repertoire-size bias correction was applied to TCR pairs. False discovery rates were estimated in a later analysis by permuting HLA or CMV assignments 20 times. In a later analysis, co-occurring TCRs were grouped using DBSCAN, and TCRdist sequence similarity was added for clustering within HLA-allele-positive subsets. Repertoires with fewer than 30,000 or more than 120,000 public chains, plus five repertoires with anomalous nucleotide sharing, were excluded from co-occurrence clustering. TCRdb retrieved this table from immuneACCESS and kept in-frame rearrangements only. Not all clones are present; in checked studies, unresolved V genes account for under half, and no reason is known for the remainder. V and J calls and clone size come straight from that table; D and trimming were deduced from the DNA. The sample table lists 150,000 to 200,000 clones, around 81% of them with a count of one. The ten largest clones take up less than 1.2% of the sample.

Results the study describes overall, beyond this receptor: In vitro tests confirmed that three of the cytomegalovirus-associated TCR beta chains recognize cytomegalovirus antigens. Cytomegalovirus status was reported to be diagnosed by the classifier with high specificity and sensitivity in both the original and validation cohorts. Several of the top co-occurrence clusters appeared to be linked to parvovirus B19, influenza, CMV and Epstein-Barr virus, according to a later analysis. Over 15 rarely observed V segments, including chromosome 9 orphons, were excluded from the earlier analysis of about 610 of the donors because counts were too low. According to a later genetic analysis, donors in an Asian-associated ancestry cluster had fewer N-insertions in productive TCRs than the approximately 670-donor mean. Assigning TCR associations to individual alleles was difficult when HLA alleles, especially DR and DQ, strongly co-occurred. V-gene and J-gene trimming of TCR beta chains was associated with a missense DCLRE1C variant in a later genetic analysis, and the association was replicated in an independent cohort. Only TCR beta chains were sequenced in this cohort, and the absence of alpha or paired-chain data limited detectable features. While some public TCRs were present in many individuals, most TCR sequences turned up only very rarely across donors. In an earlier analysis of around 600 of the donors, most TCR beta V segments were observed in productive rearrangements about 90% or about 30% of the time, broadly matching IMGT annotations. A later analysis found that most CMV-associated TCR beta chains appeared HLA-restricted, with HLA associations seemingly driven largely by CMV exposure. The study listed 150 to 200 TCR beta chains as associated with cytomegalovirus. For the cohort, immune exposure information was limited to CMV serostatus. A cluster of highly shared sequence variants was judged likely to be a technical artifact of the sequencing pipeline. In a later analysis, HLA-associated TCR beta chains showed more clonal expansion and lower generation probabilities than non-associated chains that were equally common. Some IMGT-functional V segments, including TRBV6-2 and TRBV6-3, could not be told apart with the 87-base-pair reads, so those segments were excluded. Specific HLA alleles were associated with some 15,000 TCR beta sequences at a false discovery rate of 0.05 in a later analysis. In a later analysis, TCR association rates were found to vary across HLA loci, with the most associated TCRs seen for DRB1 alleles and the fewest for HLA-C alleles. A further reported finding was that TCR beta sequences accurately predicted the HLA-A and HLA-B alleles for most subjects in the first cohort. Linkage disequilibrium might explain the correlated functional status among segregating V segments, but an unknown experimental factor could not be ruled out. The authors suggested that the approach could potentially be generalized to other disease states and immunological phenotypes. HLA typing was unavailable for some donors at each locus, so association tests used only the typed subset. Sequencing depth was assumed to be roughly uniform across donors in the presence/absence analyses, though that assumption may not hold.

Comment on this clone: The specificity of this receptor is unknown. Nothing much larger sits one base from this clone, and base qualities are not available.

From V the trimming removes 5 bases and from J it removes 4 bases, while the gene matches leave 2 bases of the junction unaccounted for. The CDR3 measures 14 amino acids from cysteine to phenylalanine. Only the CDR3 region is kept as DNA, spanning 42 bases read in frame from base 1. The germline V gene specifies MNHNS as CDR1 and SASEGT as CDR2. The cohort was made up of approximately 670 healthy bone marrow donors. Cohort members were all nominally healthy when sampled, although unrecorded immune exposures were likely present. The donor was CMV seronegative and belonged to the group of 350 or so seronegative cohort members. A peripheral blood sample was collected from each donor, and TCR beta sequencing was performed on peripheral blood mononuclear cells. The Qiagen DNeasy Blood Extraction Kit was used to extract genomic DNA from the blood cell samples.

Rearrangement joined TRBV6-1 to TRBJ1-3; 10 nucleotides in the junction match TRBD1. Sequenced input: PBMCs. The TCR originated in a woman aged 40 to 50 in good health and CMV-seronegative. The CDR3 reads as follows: CASSRDRGGNTIYF. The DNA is TGTGCCAGCAGTAGGGACAGGGGCGGAAACACCATATATTTT.